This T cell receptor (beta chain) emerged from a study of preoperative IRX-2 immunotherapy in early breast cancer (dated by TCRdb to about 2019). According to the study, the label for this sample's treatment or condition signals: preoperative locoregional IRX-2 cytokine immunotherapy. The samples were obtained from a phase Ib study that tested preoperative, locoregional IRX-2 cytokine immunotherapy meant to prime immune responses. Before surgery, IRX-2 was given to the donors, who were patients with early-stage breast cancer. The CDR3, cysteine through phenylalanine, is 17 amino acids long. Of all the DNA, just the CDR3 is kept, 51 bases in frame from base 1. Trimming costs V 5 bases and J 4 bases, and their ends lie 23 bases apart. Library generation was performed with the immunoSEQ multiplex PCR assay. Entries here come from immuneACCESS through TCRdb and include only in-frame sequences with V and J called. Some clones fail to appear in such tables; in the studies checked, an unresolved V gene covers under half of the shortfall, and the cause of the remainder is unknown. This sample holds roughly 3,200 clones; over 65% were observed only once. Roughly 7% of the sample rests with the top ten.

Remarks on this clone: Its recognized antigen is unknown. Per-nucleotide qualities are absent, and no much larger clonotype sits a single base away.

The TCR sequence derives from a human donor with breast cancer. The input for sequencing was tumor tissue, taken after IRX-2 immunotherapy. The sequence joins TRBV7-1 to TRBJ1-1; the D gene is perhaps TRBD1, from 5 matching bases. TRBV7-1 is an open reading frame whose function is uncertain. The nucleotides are TGTGCCAGCAGCCCCCGAAGCCTATCAGGGAAGAGCACTGAAGCTTTCTTT. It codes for CASSPRSLSGKSTEAFF.